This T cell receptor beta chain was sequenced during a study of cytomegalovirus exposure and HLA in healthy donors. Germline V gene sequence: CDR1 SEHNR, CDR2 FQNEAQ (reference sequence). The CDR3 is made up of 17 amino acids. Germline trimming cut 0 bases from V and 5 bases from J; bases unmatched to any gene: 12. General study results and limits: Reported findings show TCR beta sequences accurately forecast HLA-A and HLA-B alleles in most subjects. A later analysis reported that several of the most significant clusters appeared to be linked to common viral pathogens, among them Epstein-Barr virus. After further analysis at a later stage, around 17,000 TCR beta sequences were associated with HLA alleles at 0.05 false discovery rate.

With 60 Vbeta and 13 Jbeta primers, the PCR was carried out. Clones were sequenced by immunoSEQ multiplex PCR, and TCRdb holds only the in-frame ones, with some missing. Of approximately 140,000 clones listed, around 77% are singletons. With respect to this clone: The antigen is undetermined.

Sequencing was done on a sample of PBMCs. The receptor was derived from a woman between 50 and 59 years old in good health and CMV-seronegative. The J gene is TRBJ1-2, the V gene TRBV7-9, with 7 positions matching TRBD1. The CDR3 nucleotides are TGTGCCAGCAGCTTAGCGGAGGAGGGGGCGCTCTTGTATGGCTACACCTTC. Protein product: CASSLAEEGALLYGYTF.